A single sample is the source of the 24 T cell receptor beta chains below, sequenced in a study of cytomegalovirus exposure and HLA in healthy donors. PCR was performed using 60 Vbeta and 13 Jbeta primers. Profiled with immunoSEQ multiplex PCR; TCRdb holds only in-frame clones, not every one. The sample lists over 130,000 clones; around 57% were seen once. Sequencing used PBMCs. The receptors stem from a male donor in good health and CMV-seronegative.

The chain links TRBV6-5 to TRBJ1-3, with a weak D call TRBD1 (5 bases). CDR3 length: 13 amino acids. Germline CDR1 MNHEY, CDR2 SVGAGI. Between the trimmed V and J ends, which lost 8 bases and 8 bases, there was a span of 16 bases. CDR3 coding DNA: TGTGCCAGCCAGGGCAGTGGTCGGGACACCATATATTTT. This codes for CASQGSGRDTIYF.

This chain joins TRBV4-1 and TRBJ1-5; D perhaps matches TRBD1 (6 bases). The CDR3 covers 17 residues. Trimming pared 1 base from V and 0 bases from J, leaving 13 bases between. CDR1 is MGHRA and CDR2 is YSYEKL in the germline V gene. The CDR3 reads CASSQGTENYSNQPQHF. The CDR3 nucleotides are TGCGCCAGCAGCCAAGGGACAGAGAACTATAGCAATCAGCCCCAGCATTTT.

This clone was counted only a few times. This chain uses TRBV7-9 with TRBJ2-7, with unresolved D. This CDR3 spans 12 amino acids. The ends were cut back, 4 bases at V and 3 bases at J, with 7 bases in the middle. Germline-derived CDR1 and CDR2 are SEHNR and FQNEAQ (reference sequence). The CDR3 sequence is CASSYSNYEQYF. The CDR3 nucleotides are TGTGCCAGCAGCTACTCAAACTACGAGCAGTACTTC. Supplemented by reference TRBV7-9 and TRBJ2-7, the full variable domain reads DTGVSQNPRHKITKRGQNVTFRCDPISEHNRLYWYRQTLGQGPEFLTYFQNEAQLEKSRLLSDRFSAERPKGSFSTLEIQRTEQGDSAMYLCASSYSNYEQYFGPGTRLTVT.

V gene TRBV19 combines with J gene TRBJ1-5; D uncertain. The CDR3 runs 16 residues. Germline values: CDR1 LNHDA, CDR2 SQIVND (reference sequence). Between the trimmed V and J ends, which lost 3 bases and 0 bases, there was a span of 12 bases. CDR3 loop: CASSIGQFYSNQPQHF. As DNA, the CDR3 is TGTGCCAGTAGTATTGGGCAGTTCTATAGCAATCAGCCCCAGCATTTT.

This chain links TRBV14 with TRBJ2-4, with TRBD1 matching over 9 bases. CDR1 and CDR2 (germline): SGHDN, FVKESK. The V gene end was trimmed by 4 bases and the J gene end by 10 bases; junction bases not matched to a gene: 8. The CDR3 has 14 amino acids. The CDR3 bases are TGTGCCAGCAGCCCGGGGGGACAGGGTTGTATTCAGTACTTC. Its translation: CASSPGGQGCIQYF.

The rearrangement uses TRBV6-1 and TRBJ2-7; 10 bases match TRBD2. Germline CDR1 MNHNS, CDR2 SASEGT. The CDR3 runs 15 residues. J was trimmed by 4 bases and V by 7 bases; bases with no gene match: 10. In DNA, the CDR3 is TGTGCCAGCACCTTAACGAGCGGGGGGGCGTACGAGCAGTACTTC. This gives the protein CASTLTSGGAYEQYF.

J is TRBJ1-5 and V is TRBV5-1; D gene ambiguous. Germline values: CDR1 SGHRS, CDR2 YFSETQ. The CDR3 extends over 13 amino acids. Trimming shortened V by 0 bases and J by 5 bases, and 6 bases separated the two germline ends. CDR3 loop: CASSLAGDQPQHF. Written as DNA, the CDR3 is TGCGCCAGCAGCTTGGCCGGGGATCAGCCCCAGCATTTT.

In DNA, the CDR3 is TGCGCCAGCAGCCCTAGCGGGGTCCATGGCTACACCTTC. Translated, it gives CASSPSGVHGYTF. The chain is built from TRBV5-1 and TRBJ1-2; D uncertain. The V gene lost 4 bases and the J gene lost 6 bases, with 13 bases spanning the gap. The CDR3 has 13 residues. Looked up from germline, CDR1 is SGHRS and CDR2 is YFSETQ.

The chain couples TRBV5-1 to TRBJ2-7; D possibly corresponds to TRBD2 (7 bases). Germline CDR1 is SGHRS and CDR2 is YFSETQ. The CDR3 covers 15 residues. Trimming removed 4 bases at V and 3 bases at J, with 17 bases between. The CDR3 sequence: CASSQRGGDLYEQYF. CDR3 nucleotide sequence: TGCGCCAGCAGCCAGAGGGGGGGGGACCTCTACGAGCAGTACTTC.

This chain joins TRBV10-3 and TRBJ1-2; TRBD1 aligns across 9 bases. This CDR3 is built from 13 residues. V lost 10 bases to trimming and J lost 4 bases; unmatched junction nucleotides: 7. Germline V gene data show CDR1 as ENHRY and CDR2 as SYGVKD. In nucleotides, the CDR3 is TGTGCCACACAGGGACAGGGATCCTATGGCTACACCTTC. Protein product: CATQGQGSYGYTF.

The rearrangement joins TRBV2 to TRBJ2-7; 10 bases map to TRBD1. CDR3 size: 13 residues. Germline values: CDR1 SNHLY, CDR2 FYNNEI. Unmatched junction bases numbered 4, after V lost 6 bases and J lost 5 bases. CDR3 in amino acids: CASRAGTGDEQYF. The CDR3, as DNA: TGTGCCAGCAGGGCCGGGACAGGGGACGAGCAGTACTTC.

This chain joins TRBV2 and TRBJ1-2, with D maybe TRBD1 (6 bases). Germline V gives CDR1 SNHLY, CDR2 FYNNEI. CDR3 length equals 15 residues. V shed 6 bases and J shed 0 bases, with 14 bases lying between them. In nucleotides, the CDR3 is TGTGCCAGCAGGAATTTGGCAGGGGCTAACTATGGCTACACCTTC. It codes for CASRNLAGANYGYTF.

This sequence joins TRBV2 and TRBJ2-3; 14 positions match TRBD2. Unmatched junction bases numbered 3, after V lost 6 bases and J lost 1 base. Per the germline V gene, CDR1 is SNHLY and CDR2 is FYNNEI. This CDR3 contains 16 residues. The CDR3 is CASRPGLAGGTDTQYF. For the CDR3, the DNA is TGTGCCAGCAGACCGGGACTAGCGGGGGGCACAGATACGCAGTATTTT.

CDR3 bases: TGTGCCACCAGCAGAGCGGTCGGGAGGTTGCGAAACATTCAGTACTTC. This codes for CATSRAVGRLRNIQYF. The chain joins TRBV15 to TRBJ2-4; 7 bases are a match to TRBD2. Trimming removed 1 base from V and 6 bases from J; junction bases left unmatched: 9. The length of the CDR3 is 16 residues. The germline CDR1 and CDR2 sequences are LNHNV and YYDKDF (reference sequence).

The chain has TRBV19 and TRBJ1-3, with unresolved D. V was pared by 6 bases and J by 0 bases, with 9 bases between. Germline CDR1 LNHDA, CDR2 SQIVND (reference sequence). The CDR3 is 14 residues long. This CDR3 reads CASRAISSGNTIYF. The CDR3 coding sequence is TGTGCCAGTAGAGCGATAAGCTCTGGAAACACCATATATTTT.

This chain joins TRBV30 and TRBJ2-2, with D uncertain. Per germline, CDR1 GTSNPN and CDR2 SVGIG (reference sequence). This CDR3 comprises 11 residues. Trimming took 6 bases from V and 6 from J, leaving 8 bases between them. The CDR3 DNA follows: TGTGCCTGCGCGATCGCCGGGGAGCTGTTTTTT. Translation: CACAIAGELFF.

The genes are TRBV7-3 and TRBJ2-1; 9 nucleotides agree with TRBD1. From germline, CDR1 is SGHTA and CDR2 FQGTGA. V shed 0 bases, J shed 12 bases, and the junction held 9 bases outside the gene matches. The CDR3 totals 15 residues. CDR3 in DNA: TGTGCCAGCAGCTTAACGGGGACAGGGCAATTTGGGCAGTTCTTC. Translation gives CASSLTGTGQFGQFF.

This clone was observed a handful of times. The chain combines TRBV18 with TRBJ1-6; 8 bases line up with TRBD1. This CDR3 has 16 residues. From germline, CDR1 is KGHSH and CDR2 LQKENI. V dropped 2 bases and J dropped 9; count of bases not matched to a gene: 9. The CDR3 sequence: CASSPFSGGGSSPLHF. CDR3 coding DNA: TGTGCCAGCTCACCATTCTCAGGGGGCGGTAGTTCACCCCTCCACTTT.

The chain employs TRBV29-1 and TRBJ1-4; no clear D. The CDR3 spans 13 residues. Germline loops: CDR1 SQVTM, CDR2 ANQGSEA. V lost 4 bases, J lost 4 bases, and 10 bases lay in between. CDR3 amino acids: CSVVASGNEKLFF. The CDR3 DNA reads TGCAGCGTTGTAGCCTCGGGTAATGAAAAACTGTTTTTT.

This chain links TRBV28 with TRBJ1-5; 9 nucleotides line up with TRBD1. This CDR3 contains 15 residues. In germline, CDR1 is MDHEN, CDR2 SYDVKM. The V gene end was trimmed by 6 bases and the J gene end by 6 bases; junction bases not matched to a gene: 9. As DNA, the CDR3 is TGTGCCAGCAGCTTCCAACAGGGGGCGGTTCAGCCCCAGCATTTT. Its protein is CASSFQQGAVQPQHF.

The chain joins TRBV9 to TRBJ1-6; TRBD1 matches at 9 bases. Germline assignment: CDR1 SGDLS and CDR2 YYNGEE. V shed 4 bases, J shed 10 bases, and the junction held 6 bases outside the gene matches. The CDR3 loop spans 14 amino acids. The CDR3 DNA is TGTGCCAGCAGCACGGGACAGGGACGATCACCCCTCCACTTT. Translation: CASSTGQGRSPLHF.

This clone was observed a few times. The CDR3 reads CASSVRGAGELFF. CDR3 sequence (DNA): TGTGCCAGCAGCGTCCGCGGCGCCGGGGAGCTGTTTTTT. This chain links TRBV7-2 with TRBJ2-2; D gene ambiguous. Trimming left V 5 bases short and J 6 bases short, with 10 bases between. CDR3 length equals 13 residues. The V gene's germline CDR1 is SGHTA and CDR2 FQGNSA.

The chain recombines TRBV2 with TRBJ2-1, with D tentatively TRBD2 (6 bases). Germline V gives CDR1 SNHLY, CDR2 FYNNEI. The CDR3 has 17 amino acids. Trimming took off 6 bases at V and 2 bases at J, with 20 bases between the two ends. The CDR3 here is CASSWSLQRTTYNEQFF. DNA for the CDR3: TGTGCCAGCAGCTGGTCTCTCCAACGGACTACCTACAATGAGCAGTTCTTC.

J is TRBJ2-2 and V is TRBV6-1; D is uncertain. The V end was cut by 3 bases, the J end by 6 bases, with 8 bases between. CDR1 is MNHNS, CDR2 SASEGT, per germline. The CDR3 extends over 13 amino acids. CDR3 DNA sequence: TGTGCCAGCAGTGATCCTAGTTCCGGGGAGCTGTTTTTT. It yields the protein CASSDPSSGELFF.